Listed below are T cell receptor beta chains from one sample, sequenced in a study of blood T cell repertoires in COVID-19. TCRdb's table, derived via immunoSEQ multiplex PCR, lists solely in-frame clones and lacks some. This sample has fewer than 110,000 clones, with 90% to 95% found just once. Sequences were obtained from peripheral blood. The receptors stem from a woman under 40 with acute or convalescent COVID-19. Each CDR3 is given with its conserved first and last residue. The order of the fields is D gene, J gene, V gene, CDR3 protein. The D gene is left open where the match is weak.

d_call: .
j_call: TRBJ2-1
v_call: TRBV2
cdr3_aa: CASSERSSYNEQFF

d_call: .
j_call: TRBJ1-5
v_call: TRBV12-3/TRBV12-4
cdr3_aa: CASRGLGQPQHF

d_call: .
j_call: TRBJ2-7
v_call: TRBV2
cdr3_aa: CASSEPTYEQYF

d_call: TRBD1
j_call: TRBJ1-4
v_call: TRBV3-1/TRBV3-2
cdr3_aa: CASSQVGTVNEKLFF

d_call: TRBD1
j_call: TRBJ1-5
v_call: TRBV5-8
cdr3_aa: CASSWTGGVESNQPQHF

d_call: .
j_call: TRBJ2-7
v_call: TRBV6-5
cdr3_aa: CASIKRYPYEQYF

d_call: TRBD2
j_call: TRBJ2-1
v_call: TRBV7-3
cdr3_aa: CASSSRGTGTSDYNEQFF

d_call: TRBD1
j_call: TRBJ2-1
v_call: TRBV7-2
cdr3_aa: CASSYRGNSYNEQFF

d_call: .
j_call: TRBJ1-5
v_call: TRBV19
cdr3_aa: CASRPTPGQHNQPQHF

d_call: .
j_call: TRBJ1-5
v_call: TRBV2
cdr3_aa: CASSEGVHYQPQHF

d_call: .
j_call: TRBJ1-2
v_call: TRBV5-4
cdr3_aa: CASSLGSTAPYGYTF

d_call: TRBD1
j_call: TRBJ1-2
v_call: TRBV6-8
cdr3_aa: CATSDRVSNYGYTF

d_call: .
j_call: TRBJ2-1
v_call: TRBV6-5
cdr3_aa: CATVGQSPSYNEQFF

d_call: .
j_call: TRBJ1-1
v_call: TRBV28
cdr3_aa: CATTLGHLPEAFF

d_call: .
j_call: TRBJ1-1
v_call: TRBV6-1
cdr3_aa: CASSEGPMNTEAFF

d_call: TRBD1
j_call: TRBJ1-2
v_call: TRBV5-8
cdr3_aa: CASSLQGAGDYGYTF

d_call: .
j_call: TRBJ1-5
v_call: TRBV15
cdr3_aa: CATSRDFNQPQHF

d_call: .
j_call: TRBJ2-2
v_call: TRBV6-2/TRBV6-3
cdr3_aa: CASSLSGGELFF

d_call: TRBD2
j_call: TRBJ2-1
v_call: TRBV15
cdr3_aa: CATSRATSGVSSYNEQFF

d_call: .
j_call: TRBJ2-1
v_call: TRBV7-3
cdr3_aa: CASSLMASPNEQFF

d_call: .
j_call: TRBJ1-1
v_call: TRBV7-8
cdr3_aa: CASSLRLTNTEAFF

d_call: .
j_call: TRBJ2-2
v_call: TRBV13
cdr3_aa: CASSPGDRDTGELFF

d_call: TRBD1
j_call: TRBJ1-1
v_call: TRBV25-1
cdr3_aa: CASSATGSMTEAFF

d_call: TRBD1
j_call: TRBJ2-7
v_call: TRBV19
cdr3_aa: CASSIHRGFKGNEQYF

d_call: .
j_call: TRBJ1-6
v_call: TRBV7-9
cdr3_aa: CASSLGQGDNSPLHF

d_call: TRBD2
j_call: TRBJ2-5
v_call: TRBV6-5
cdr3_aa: CASRLTSGGGETQYF

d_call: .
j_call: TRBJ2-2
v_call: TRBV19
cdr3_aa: CASRRQDGELFF

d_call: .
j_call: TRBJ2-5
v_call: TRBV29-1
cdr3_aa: CSALPGTQPGTQYF

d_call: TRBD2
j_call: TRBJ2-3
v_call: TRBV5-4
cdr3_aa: CATYGGAGTDTQYF